These 23 T cell receptor beta chains share one sample of origin, sequenced in a study of cytomegalovirus exposure and HLA in healthy donors. Here immunoSEQ multiplex PCR was the method, and the copy in TCRdb shows in-frame clones only, minus some. The sample lists about 21,000 clones; around 97% were seen once. Sequences were obtained from PBMCs. These receptors were obtained from a man aged 25 to 45 in good health and CMV-seropositive.

The V call is TRBV10-2, the J call TRBJ2-6; TRBD1 agrees at 9 bases. Germline V lookup: CDR1 WSHSY, CDR2 SAAADI. With V trimmed by 2 bases and J by 4 bases, 6 bases remained unmatched. The CDR3 spans 17 residues. The CDR3 reads CASSEGTGIAGANVLTF. CDR3 in DNA: TGCGCCAGCAGTGAGGGGACAGGGATCGCCGGGGCCAACGTCCTGACTTTC.

This chain joins TRBV5-1 and TRBJ1-1; D remains unclear. The CDR3 consists of 13 residues. V dropped 0 bases and J dropped 7 bases, with 10 bases sitting between them. CDR1 is SGHRS and CDR2 is YFSETQ in the germline V gene. In DNA, the CDR3 is TGCGCCAGCAGCTTGGTGCTGGGCGATGAAGCTTTCTTT. It yields the protein CASSLVLGDEAFF.

This sequence joins TRBV4-1 and TRBJ2-1, with TRBD2 matching 9 bases. With 3 bases clipped from V and 2 bases from J, the junction kept 5 bases outside the gene matches. The length of the CDR3 is 16 residues. The germline gives CDR1 MGHRA, CDR2 YSYEKL. The CDR3, as DNA: TGCGCCAGCAGCCATCTTAGCGGGAGTGCCTACAATGAGCAGTTCTTC. Amino acids: CASSHLSGSAYNEQFF.

The chain uses TRBV5-1 and TRBJ2-5, with TRBD1 matching 9 bases. CDR3 length: 16 residues. Looked up from germline, CDR1 is SGHRS and CDR2 is YFSETQ. V lost 4 bases and J lost 1; bases outside the gene matches: 8. CDR3 residues: CASSPRTGVVQETQYF. In nucleotides, the CDR3 is TGCGCCAGCAGCCCCCGGACAGGGGTGGTCCAAGAGACCCAGTACTTC. The whole variable domain, filled in from reference TRBV5-1 and TRBJ2-5, reads KAGVTQTPRYLIKTRGQQVTLSCSPISGHRSVSWYQQTPGQGLQFLFEYFSETQRNKGNFPGRFSGRQFSNSRSEMNVSTLELGDSALYLCASSPRTGVVQETQYFGPGTRLLVL.

The V call is TRBV7-9, the J call TRBJ2-1, with a possible D match to TRBD2 (6 bases). The germline gives CDR1 SEHNR, CDR2 FQNEAQ (reference sequence). The germline V and J ends were trimmed by 1 base and 6 bases, with 10 bases remaining between them. This CDR3 spans 14 amino acids. The CDR3 reads CASSLGGGSNEQFF. In DNA form, the CDR3 reads TGTGCCAGCAGCTTAGGGGGAGGAAGCAATGAGCAGTTCTTC.

The chain uses TRBV7-2 and TRBJ1-1; 7 bases agree with TRBD1. This CDR3 spans 14 amino acids. With V trimmed by 0 bases and J by 10 bases, 8 bases remained unmatched. Looked up from germline, CDR1 is SGHTA and CDR2 is FQGNSA. DNA for the CDR3: TGTGCCAGCAGCTTAGCCTTTAGACAGGGAGGAGCTTTCTTT. It specifies CASSLAFRQGGAFF.

This chain links TRBV6-1 with TRBJ1-1, with TRBD1 as a possible D gene (5 bases). With 8 bases removed from V and 3 bases from J, the gap between germline ends came to 19 bases. The V gene's germline CDR1 is MNHNS and CDR2 SASEGT. CDR3 length equals 15 residues. The CDR3 nucleotides read TGTGCCAGCCCTCGTTCGGGGCGGAGGGACACTGAAGCTTTCTTT. Encoded protein: CASPRSGRRDTEAFF.

The rearrangement uses TRBV6-5 and TRBJ1-2; D uncertain. The CDR3 consists of 15 residues. The germline V and J ends were trimmed by 1 base and 3 bases, with 12 bases remaining between them. The V gene's germline CDR1 is MNHEY and CDR2 SVGAGI. CDR3: CASSYLGSQDYGYTF. CDR3 bases: TGTGCCAGCAGTTACTTGGGGAGCCAGGACTATGGCTACACCTTC.

This CDR3 reads CASSTLAGTSYEQYF. Here the CDR3 DNA reads TGTGCCAGCAGTACCCTAGCGGGAACCTCCTACGAGCAGTACTTC. The J gene is TRBJ2-7, the V gene TRBV2; 9 bases match TRBD2. CDR3 length: 15 residues. V lost 5 bases and J lost 0; bases outside the gene matches: 5. In germline, CDR1 is SNHLY, CDR2 FYNNEI.

Notes on this clone: Different DNA sequences within this sample yield the same CDR3. The J gene is TRBJ1-2, the V gene TRBV28; D is uncertain. Trimming stripped 5 bases from V and 4 bases from J, with 8 bases between. CDR3 length: 12 residues. Germline loops: CDR1 MDHEN, CDR2 SYDVKM. The CDR3 DNA reads TGTGCCAGCAGTCCGCGCCTCTATGGCTACACCTTC. This translates into CASSPRLYGYTF.

The CDR3 DNA reads as TGTGCCAGCAGACGAACCTCACTACTTGGCACTGAAGCTTTCTTT. Translating it yields CASRRTSLLGTEAFF. The gene calls are TRBV7-2 and TRBJ1-1; no clear D gene. The ends were cut back, 6 bases at V and 4 bases at J, with 18 bases in the middle. The germline V gene has CDR1 SGHTA and CDR2 FQGNSA. This CDR3 region has 15 residues. Supplemented by reference TRBV7-2 and TRBJ1-1, the full variable domain reads GAGVSQSPSNKVTEKGKDVELRCDPISGHTALYWYRQSLGQGLEFLIYFQGNSAPDKSGLPSDRFSAERTGGSVSTLTIQRTQQEDSAVYLCASRRTSLLGTEAFFGQGTRLTVV.

The chain couples TRBV6-5 to TRBJ1-2, with TRBD1 matching over 7 bases. CDR1 and CDR2 (germline): MNHEY, SVGAGI. The trim removed 6 bases at V and 2 bases at J, leaving 6 bases unmatched. The CDR3 has 14 residues. CDR3 residues: CASREPGQNYGYTF. The DNA for the CDR3 is TGTGCCAGCAGAGAACCGGGACAGAACTATGGCTACACCTTC.

V and J are TRBV7-2 and TRBJ2-3, with TRBD2 matching 7 bases. This CDR3 has 14 residues. V gave up 1 base and J gave up 2 bases; unmatched junction bases: 0. Germline V lookup: CDR1 SGHTA, CDR2 FQGNSA. As DNA, the CDR3 is TGTGCCAGCAGCTTAGGGGACTACACAGATACGCAGTATTTT. It codes for CASSLGDYTDTQYF.

This rearrangement joins TRBV16 to TRBJ2-7, with 11 bases identical to TRBD2. The germline V gene encodes CDR1 KGHSY and CDR2 FQNENV. V trimming: 4 bases; J trimming: 3 bases; junction bases outside the gene matches: 11. The length of the CDR3 is 17 residues. The CDR3 spells CASSRPRLAGRIYEQYF. As DNA, the CDR3 is TGTGCCAGCAGCCGTCCTAGACTAGCGGGGCGCATCTACGAGCAGTACTTC.

This clone was counted a single time. The rearrangement joins TRBV5-4 to TRBJ2-1; a possible D gene is TRBD2 (5 bases). The V gene lost 2 bases and the J gene lost 7 bases, with 19 bases spanning the gap. The CDR3 extends over 16 amino acids. Germline V gene sequence: CDR1 SGHNT, CDR2 YYREEE (reference sequence). For the CDR3, the DNA is TGTGCCAGCAGCTTCCTGGGAGTGGGCCGGGTGAATGAGCAGTTCTTC. Protein sequence: CASSFLGVGRVNEQFF.

V usage is TRBV7-9 and J usage is TRBJ2-7; tentative D call: TRBD2 (6 bases). The V gene lost 4 bases and the J gene lost 2 bases, with 15 bases spanning the gap. This CDR3 contains 15 residues. Germline values: CDR1 SEHNR, CDR2 FQNEAQ (reference sequence). The CDR3 nucleotides are TGTGCCAGCAGCTCCCGGGAGAGGGCCCCCTACGAGCAGTACTTC. Residues: CASSSRERAPYEQYF.

This clone was picked up one time. DNA for the CDR3: TGTGCCAGCAGCGGCGGGGTGCAGCGGGTGCCCCAAGAGACCCAGTACTTC. This translates into CASSGGVQRVPQETQYF. The chain links TRBV5-4 to TRBJ2-5, with a tentative D call TRBD2 (6 bases). Trimming pared 4 bases from V and 1 base from J, leaving 20 bases between. This CDR3 has 17 amino acids. The germline gives CDR1 SGHNT, CDR2 YYREEE (reference sequence).

This clone was observed a single time. The chain links TRBV2 to TRBJ1-5; 12 nucleotides agree with TRBD1. This CDR3 contains 16 residues. Germline V gene sequence: CDR1 SNHLY, CDR2 FYNNEI. J gave up 2 bases and V 6 bases, and 5 bases lay outside the gene matches. CDR3 DNA sequence: TGTGCCAGCAGCCCCGGGACAGGGGGCCGCAATCAGCCCCAGCATTTT. This sequence encodes CASSPGTGGRNQPQHF.

The gene calls are TRBV9 and TRBJ2-3; weak D call: TRBD2 (5 bases). The CDR3 contains 14 residues. In germline, CDR1 is SGDLS, CDR2 YYNGEE. The germline V and J ends were trimmed by 2 bases and 2 bases, with 9 bases remaining between them. The CDR3 reads CASSVQRTTDTQYF. The CDR3 DNA sequence: TGTGCCAGCAGCGTCCAGCGGACCACAGATACGCAGTATTTT. Drawing the rest from reference TRBV9 and TRBJ2-3, the complete variable domain is DSGVTQTPKHLITATGQRVTLRCSPRSGDLSVYWYQQSLDQGLQFLIQYYNGEERAKGNILERFSAQQFPDLHSELNLSSLELGDSALYFCASSVQRTTDTQYFGPGTRLTVL.

V usage is TRBV2 and J usage is TRBJ2-2, with 11 positions matching TRBD2. V was clipped by 5 bases and J by 0 bases; unmatched bases: 8. Germline V gives CDR1 SNHLY, CDR2 FYNNEI. The CDR3 is 18 amino acids. The CDR3 nucleotides read TGTGCCAGCAGTATACTTTCGGGACTAGCGGCGAACACCGGGGAGCTGTTTTTT. It is translated as CASSILSGLAANTGELFF.

V gene TRBV2 combines with J gene TRBJ2-1; 8 positions match TRBD2. The CDR3 runs to 16 residues. J was trimmed by 7 bases and V by 4 bases; bases with no gene match: 12. CDR1 SNHLY and CDR2 FYNNEI come from the germline V gene. DNA of the CDR3: TGTGCCAGCAGTGTCGGGAGCGGGAGAAAGGGGAATGAGCAGTTCTTC. Amino acid sequence: CASSVGSGRKGNEQFF.

This chain connects TRBV7-9 to TRBJ2-7; 8 bases are shared with TRBD1. J lost 1 base, V lost 4 bases, and 9 bases had no gene match. Germline CDR1 and CDR2: SEHNR and FQNEAQ (reference sequence). This CDR3 is 16 amino acids long. The CDR3 here is CASSSDDRGRSYEQYF. CDR3 sequence (DNA): TGTGCCAGCAGCTCAGACGACAGGGGCCGATCCTACGAGCAGTACTTC.

The CDR3 nucleotides are TGTGCCAGCAGCCCTCGGACAGGGGGGGACCAGCCCCAGCATTTT. Its protein product is CASSPRTGGDQPQHF. V and J are TRBV4-2 and TRBJ1-5; 10 bases are shared with TRBD1. The junction had 7 bases not matched to a gene; V was cut back by 4 bases and J by 7 bases. The germline V gene has CDR1 LGHNA and CDR2 YNFKEQ. The CDR3 is made up of 15 amino acids.